The clone carrying this T cell receptor beta chain was seen a few times. Its target is unknown. This sample is drawn from a study of Ad26.COV2.S vaccination and SARS-CoV-2 variants. TCRdb keeps only in-frame clones here, not all; method: immunoSEQ multiplex PCR. The data contain about 480,000 clones, roughly nine tenths of them singletons. General study findings and limits: Researchers cautioned that TCR breadth and depth analyses may have underestimated total T cell responses.

Stated treatment: approximately 18 received Ad26.COV2.S at low or high dose, single or two shots; roughly five received placebo; per-sample allocation not given. Day 63 following the first vaccine or placebo injection was when the samples were taken. Boston hosted the donor, who was an adult aged 18-55 years. Immunization relied on an Ad26 vector, which expressed Wuhan-strain SARS-CoV-2 spike. CDR3 length: 17 residues. The germline gives CDR1 SGHTS, CDR2 YDEGEE. With 4 bases clipped from V and 0 bases from J, the junction kept 6 bases outside the gene matches. The rearrangement uses TRBV5-8 and TRBJ2-1; TRBD2 matches at 11 bases. This TCR derives from a person between 18 and 65 years old who received the Ad26.COV2.S COVID-19 vaccine or a placebo. The input for sequencing was peripheral blood, taken in a trial of Ad26.COV2.S vaccine versus placebo. CDR3 sequence (DNA): TGTGCCAGCAGCCTTGCCGGACTAGCGGGCTCCTACAATGAGCAGTTCTTC. Amino acids: CASSLAGLAGSYNEQFF. The full variable domain, completed using reference TRBV5-8 and TRBJ2-1, is EAGVTQSPTHLIKTRGQQATLRCSPISGHTSVYWYQQALGLGLQFLLWYDEGEERNRGNFPPRFSGRQFPNYSSELNVNALELEDSALYLCASSLAGLAGSYNEQFFGPGTRLTVL.